Listed here are 5 T cell receptor beta chains from one sample, sequenced in a study of T cell responses to AZD1222 COVID-19 vaccine. Produced via immunoSEQ multiplex PCR; TCRdb's table is partial and in-frame only. This sample has approximately 160,000 clones, with roughly nine tenths found just once. Sequenced here: peripheral blood, sampled on day 0 of AZD1222 vaccination. These receptors were taken from an adult in good health.

J is TRBJ2-1 and V is TRBV19; D possibly corresponds to TRBD2 (5 bases). With 8 bases removed from V and 2 bases from J, the gap between germline ends came to 10 bases. Germline loops: CDR1 LNHDA, CDR2 SQIVND (reference sequence). The CDR3 is 13 amino acids. The DNA for the CDR3 is TGTGCCAGTCGGTTCGGGGCCTACAATGAGCAGTTCTTC. The encoded protein is CASRFGAYNEQFF.

The chain recombines TRBV5-4 with TRBJ2-7; TRBD1 matches at 11 bases. The CDR3 contains 13 residues. V lost 9 bases to trimming and J lost 2 bases; unmatched junction nucleotides: 4. Germline V gene sequence: CDR1 SGHNT, CDR2 YYREEE (reference sequence). CDR3 bases: TGTGCCACTCGGGACAGGGGGACCTACGAGCAGTACTTC. Its protein product is CATRDRGTYEQYF.

This chain connects TRBV2 to TRBJ2-3; 9 positions match TRBD2. In germline, CDR1 is SNHLY, CDR2 FYNNEI. Trimming took 3 bases from V and 5 from J; bases not matched to a gene: 9. This CDR3 comprises 16 residues. This chain's CDR3 is CASSDGTSLVQDTQYF. CDR3 in DNA: TGTGCCAGCAGTGACGGGACTAGCTTAGTTCAAGATACGCAGTATTTT.

The chain uses TRBV19 and TRBJ2-7, with 10 bases fitting TRBD1. V lost 3 bases and J lost 4; bases outside the gene matches: 3. Germline V gene data show CDR1 as LNHDA and CDR2 as SQIVND (reference sequence). CDR3 length: 14 amino acids. CDR3 sequence (DNA): TGTGCCAGTAGTATCGGGACAGGGGATTACGAGCAGTACTTC. Residues: CASSIGTGDYEQYF.

This chain's CDR3 is CASSTPGGHNSPLHF. The CDR3, as DNA: TGTGCCAGCTCCACCCCAGGGGGTCATAATTCACCCCTCCACTTT. The V gene is TRBV28, the J gene TRBJ1-6; 7 bases agree with TRBD1. In germline, CDR1 is MDHEN, CDR2 SYDVKM. The CDR3 sequence is 15 residues long. V trimming: 8 bases; J trimming: 5 bases; junction bases outside the gene matches: 9.